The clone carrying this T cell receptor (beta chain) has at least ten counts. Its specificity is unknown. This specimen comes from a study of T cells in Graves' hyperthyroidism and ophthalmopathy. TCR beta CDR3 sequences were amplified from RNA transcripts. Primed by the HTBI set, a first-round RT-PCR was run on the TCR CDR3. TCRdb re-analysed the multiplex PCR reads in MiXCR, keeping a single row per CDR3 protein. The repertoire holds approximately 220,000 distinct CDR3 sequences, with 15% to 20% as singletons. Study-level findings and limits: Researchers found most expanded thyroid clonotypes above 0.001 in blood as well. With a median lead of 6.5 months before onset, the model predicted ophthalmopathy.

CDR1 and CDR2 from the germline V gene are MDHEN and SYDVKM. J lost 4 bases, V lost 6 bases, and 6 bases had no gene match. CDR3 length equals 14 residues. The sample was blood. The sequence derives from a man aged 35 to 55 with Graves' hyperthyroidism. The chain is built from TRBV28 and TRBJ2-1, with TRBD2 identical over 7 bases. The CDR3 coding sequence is TGTGCCAGCAGACTGGGGGGGTTATACAATGAGCAGTTCTTC. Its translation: CASRLGGLYNEQFF. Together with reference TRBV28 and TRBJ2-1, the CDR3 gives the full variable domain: DVKVTQSSRYLVKRTGEKVFLECVQDMDHENMFWYRQDPGLGLRLIYFSYDVKMKEKGDIPEGYSVSREKKERFSLILESASTNQTSMYLCASRLGGLYNEQFFGPGTRLTVL.